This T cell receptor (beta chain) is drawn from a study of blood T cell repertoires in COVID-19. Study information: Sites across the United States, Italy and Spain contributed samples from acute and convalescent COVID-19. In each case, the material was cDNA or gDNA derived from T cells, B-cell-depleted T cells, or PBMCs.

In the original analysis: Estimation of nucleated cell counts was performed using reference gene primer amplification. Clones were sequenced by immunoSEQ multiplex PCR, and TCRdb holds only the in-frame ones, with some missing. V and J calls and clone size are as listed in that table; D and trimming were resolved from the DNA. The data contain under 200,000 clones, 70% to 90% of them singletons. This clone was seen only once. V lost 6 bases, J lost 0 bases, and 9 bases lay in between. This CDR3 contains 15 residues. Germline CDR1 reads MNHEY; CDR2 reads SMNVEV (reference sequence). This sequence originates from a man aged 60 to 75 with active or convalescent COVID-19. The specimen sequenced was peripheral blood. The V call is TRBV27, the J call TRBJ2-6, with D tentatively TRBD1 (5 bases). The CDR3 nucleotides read TGTGCCAGCAGGAAAGGGGACTCTGGGGCCAACGTCCTGACTTTC. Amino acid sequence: CASRKGDSGANVLTF.